The rows below give T cell receptor beta chains drawn from one sample of a study of cytomegalovirus exposure and HLA in healthy donors. Assay: immunoSEQ multiplex PCR; the TCRdb copy retains only in-frame clones and omits some. Among about 120,000 clones listed, more than 65% were seen once. The sequenced sample consisted of PBMCs. These receptors all come from a woman under 30 in good health and CMV-seronegative. Each CDR3 is given with its conserved first and last residue. The D gene is left open where the match is weak. Rows give clone size only sometimes, using once, few, many, or a class for an expanded clone.

V	D	size	J	CDR3	DNA
TRBV14	-	-	TRBJ2-7	CASSWGHSYEQYF	TGTGCCAGCAGCTGGGGCCACTCCTACGAGCAGTACTTC
TRBV6-1	TRBD1	once	TRBJ1-2	CASTGQGAAYGYTF	TGTGCCAGCACCGGACAGGGGGCGGCATATGGCTACACCTTC
TRBV30	-	few	TRBJ1-1	CAWTTGMNTEAFF	TGTGCCTGGACCACAGGGATGAACACTGAAGCTTTCTTT
TRBV29-1	-	few	TRBJ1-2	CSVHRPPNYGYTF	TGCAGCGTACACAGGCCCCCTAACTATGGCTACACCTTC
TRBV4-1	TRBD2	-	TRBJ2-3	CASSFSLGTSVADTQYF	TGCGCCAGCAGCTTCTCCCTCGGGACTAGCGTTGCTGATACGCAGTATTTT
TRBV19	TRBD2	-	TRBJ2-1	CASSIGLAGPEQFF	TGTGCCAGTAGTATCGGACTAGCGGGACCTGAGCAGTTCTTC
TRBV19	-	-	TRBJ2-1	CASSFGLRSSYNEQFF	TGTGCCAGTAGTTTCGGACTGCGGAGCTCCTACAATGAGCAGTTCTTC
TRBV5-4	TRBD2	-	TRBJ2-3	CASSFHSGDTDTQYF	TGTGCCAGCAGCTTCCATAGCGGGGACACAGATACGCAGTATTTT
TRBV5-1	TRBD2	-	TRBJ2-3	CASKDGGAPDTQYF	TGCGCCAGCAAGGACGGGGGGGCCCCAGATACGCAGTATTTT
TRBV9	-	-	TRBJ1-2	CASTGANYGYTF	TGTGCCAGCACAGGGGCTAACTATGGCTACACCTTC
TRBV6-1	TRBD1	-	TRBJ1-2	CASSEALQGVFGGYTF	TGTGCCAGCAGTGAAGCGCTTCAGGGGGTCTTTGGGGGCTACACCTTC
TRBV7-9	TRBD2	-	TRBJ2-1	CASTFDRTSVYEQFF	TGTGCCAGCACCTTTGACCGGACTAGCGTGTATGAGCAGTTCTTC
TRBV7-2	TRBD2	-	TRBJ2-5	CASSYGLAGGEYF	TGTGCCAGCAGCTATGGACTAGCGGGGGGAGAGTACTTC
TRBV4-3	TRBD1	-	TRBJ1-2	CASSLGGQGSNGYTF	TGCGCCAGCAGCCTCGGGGGACAGGGGTCGAATGGCTACACCTTC
TRBV11-2	-	-	TRBJ1-4	CASSRGSGEKLFF	TGTGCCAGCAGCAGGGGGAGCGGTGAAAAACTGTTTTTT
TRBV4-2	TRBD1	-	TRBJ2-7	CASSPDRGTYEQYF	TGTGCCAGCAGCCCGGACAGGGGAACCTACGAGCAGTACTTC
TRBV6-5	TRBD1	few	TRBJ2-7	CASRGDRLSSYEQYF	TGTGCCAGCAGGGGGGACAGATTAAGCTCCTACGAGCAGTACTTC
TRBV2	-	-	TRBJ1-2	CASSDTGFDYGYTF	TGTGCCAGCAGTGATACAGGGTTCGACTATGGCTACACCTTC
TRBV4-1	-	-	TRBJ2-7	CASSQDRRRVPTYEQYF	TGCGCCAGCAGCCAAGATCGGAGGAGGGTCCCAACGTACGAGCAGTACTTC
TRBV2	TRBD2	-	TRBJ2-7	CASSASGEVNEQYF	TGTGCCAGCAGTGCTAGCGGAGAAGTAAACGAGCAGTACTTC
TRBV18	TRBD1	-	TRBJ1-1	CASSRGDSLNTEAFF	TGTGCCAGCTCCCGTGGGGACAGCTTGAACACTGAAGCTTTCTTT
TRBV7-2	-	-	TRBJ2-1	CASSPAGHEQFF	TGTGCCAGCAGCCCTGCTGGACACGAGCAGTTCTTC
TRBV19	-	-	TRBJ1-5	CASSIGGGIGNQPQHF	TGTGCCAGTAGTATCGGCGGGGGGATAGGAAATCAGCCCCAGCATTTT
TRBV4-1	-	-	TRBJ1-3	CASSQDPRSGNTIYF	TGCGCCAGCAGCCAAGATCCGCGCTCTGGAAACACCATATATTTT
TRBV12-5	-	-	TRBJ2-1	CASGLDRREQFF	TGTGCTAGTGGTTTGGACCGTCGGGAGCAGTTCTTC
TRBV18	-	-	TRBJ1-5	CASSPFGGSGQPQHF	TGTGCCAGCTCACCATTCGGGGGTTCTGGACAGCCCCAGCATTTT
TRBV4-3	TRBD1	few	TRBJ2-1	CASSQDSGTGGNEQFF	TGCGCCAGCAGCCAAGATAGCGGGACAGGGGGCAATGAGCAGTTCTTC
TRBV7-3	-	-	TRBJ1-2	CASSAQQGNYGYTF	TGTGCCAGCAGCGCCCAACAGGGCAACTATGGCTACACCTTC
TRBV4-1	TRBD2	-	TRBJ2-2	CASSQDPLASGSRTGELFF	TGCGCCAGCAGCCAAGATCCCTTGGCTAGCGGGAGCCGAACCGGGGAGCTGTTTTTT
TRBV4-1	-	-	TRBJ1-1	CASSQGLPPMRTEAFF	TGCGCCAGCAGCCAAGGACTCCCACCCATGAGGACTGAAGCTTTCTTT
TRBV4-3	TRBD1	once	TRBJ1-2	CASSQDRRGLFYGYTF	TGCGCCAGCAGCCAAGATCGGAGGGGGCTCTTCTATGGCTACACCTTC
TRBV7-9	-	-	TRBJ1-2	CSSSLDYREGYTF	TGTTCCAGCAGCTTAGACTACAGGGAAGGCTACACCTTC
TRBV5-5	-	-	TRBJ2-7	CASSSSGAPGTYEQYF	TGTGCCAGCAGCAGTTCTGGGGCTCCTGGGACCTACGAGCAGTACTTC
TRBV10-1	-	-	TRBJ2-7	CASSGPTYEQYF	TGCGCCAGCAGTGGTCCAACCTACGAGCAGTACTTC
TRBV4-1	TRBD2	-	TRBJ2-7	CASSQVAGVYEQYF	TGCGCCAGCAGCCAAGTGGCGGGAGTCTACGAGCAGTACTTC